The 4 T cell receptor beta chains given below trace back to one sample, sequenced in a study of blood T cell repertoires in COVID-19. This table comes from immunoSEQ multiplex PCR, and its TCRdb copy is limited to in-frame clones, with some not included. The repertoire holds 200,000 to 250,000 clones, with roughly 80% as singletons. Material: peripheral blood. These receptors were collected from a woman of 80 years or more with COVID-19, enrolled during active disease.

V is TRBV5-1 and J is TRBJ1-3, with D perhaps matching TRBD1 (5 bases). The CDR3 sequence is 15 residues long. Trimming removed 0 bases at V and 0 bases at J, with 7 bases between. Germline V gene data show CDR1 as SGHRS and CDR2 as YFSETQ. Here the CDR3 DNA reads TGCGCCAGCAGCTTGGACAGGCTCTCTGGAAACACCATATATTTT. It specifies CASSLDRLSGNTIYF.

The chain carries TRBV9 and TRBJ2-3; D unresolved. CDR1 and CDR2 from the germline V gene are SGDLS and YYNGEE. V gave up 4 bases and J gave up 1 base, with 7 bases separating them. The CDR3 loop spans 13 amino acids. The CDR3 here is CASSPSGTDTQYF. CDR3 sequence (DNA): TGTGCCAGCAGCCCCTCCGGCACAGATACGCAGTATTTT.

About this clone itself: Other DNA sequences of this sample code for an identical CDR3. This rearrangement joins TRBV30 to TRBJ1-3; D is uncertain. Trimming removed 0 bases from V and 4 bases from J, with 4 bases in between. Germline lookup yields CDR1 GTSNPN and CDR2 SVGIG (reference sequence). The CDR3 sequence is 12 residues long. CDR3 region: CAWSVRGNTIYF. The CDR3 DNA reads TGTGCCTGGAGTGTACGGGGAAACACCATATATTTT.

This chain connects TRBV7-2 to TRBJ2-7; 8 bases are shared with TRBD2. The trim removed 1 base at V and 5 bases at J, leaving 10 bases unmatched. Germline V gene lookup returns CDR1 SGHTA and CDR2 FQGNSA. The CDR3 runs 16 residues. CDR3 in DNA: TGTGCCAGCAGCTTAGAATCGCGGGGGGCCCGGGACGAGCAGTACTTC. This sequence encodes CASSLESRGARDEQYF. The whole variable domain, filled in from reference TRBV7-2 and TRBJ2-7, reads GAGVSQSPSNKVTEKGKDVELRCDPISGHTALYWYRQSLGQGLEFLIYFQGNSAPDKSGLPSDRFSAERTGGSVSTLTIQRTQQEDSAVYLCASSLESRGARDEQYFGPGTRLTVT.